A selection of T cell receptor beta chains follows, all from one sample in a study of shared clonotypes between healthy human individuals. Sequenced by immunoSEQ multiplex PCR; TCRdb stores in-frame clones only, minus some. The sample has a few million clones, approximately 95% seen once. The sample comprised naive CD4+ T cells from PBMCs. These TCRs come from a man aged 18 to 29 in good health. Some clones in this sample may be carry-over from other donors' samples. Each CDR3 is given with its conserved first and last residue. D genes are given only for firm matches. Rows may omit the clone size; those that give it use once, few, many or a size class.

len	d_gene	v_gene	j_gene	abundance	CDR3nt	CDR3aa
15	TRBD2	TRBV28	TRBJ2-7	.	TGTGCCAGCAGCCCCCTAGCGGGAGGGTCCTACGAGCAGTACTTC	CASSPLAGGSYEQYF
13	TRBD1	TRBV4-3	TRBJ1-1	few	TGCGCCAGCAGCCTGACAGGGGGCTCTGAAGCTTTCTTT	CASSLTGGSEAFF
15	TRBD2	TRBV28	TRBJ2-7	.	TGTGCCAGCAGTACCCTGGGAGGCGGGGGTGTCGAGCAGTACTTC	CASSTLGGGGVEQYF
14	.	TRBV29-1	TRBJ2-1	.	TGCAGCGTCATCGGGACTTACTCCTACAATGAGCAGTTCTTC	CSVIGTYSYNEQFF
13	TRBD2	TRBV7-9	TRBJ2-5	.	TGTGCCAGCAGCCCGGGACTAGGAGAGACCCAGTACTTC	CASSPGLGETQYF
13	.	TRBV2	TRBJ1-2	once	TGTGCCAGCAGTGAGGGACCGTCGCGGGGCTACACCTTC	CASSEGPSRGYTF
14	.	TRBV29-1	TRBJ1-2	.	TGCAGCGTGGGGTGGCAGGGAGCTAACTATGGCTACACCTTC	CSVGWQGANYGYTF
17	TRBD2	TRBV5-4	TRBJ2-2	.	TGTGCCAGCAGCTTGGGGGGACTAGCGGGAGTTACCGGGGAGCTGTTTTTT	CASSLGGLAGVTGELFF
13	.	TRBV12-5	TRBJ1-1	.	TGTGCTAGTGGTTTGTTGGGTAGCACTGAAGCTTTCTTT	CASGLLGSTEAFF
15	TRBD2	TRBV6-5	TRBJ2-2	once	TGTGCCAGCAGTGGCGGGAGGGCCCACACCGGGGAGCTGTTTTTT	CASSGGRAHTGELFF
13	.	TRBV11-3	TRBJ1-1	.	TGTGCCAGCAGCTTAAGACCCCAGAGTGAAGCTTTCTTT	CASSLRPQSEAFF
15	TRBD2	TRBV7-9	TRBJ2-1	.	TGTGCCAGCAGCTCTGGACTAGCGGGAGCCAATGAGCAGTTCTTC	CASSSGLAGANEQFF
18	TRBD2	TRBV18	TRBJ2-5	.	TGTGCCAGCTCCCTACTAGCGACGCTTTCGGGCCACCAAGAGACCCAGTACTTC	CASSLLATLSGHQETQYF
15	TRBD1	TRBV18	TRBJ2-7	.	TGTGCCAGCTCCCAGACGGGACAGGGGTCCTACGAGCAGTACTTC	CASSQTGQGSYEQYF
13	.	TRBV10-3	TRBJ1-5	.	TGTGCCTCCTCTGATAGTTGGAATCAGCCCCAGCATTTT	CASSDSWNQPQHF
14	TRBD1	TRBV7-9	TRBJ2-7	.	TGTGCCAGCGGTAAGGGGCAGGGGGCCTACGAGCAGTACTTC	CASGKGQGAYEQYF
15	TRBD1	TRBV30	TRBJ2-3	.	TGTGCCTGGACTCCGGGACAGGGGGCCGCAGATACGCAGTATTTT	CAWTPGQGAADTQYF
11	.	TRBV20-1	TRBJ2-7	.	TGCAGTGCTATAAGGACCTACGAGCAGTACTTC	CSAIRTYEQYF
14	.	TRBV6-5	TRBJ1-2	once	TGTGCCAGCAGTTACTCGATAAGGGGCTCTGGCTACACCTTC	CASSYSIRGSGYTF
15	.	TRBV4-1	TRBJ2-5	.	TGCGCCAGCAGCCAACCGACTAGTTCGCAAGAGACCCAGTACTTC	CASSQPTSSQETQYF
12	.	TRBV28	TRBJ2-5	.	TGTGCCAGCAGTTCCGGGACGGAGACCCAGTACTTC	CASSSGTETQYF
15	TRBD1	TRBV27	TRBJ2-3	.	TGTGCCAGCAGTAGCCGGGACAGGGGCGCAGATACGCAGTATTTT	CASSSRDRGADTQYF
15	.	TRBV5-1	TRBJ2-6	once	TGCGCCAGCAGTGCTGCGGGATCTGGGGCCAACGTCCTGACTTTC	CASSAAGSGANVLTF
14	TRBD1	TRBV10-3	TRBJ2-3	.	TGTGCCATTGGGACAGGGTCGTTCGAGGGTACGCAGTATTTT	CAIGTGSFEGTQYF
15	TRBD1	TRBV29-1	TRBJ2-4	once	TGCAGCGGTGTGGGGCTCGGCCAGGGGGAAAACATTCAGTACTTC	CSGVGLGQGENIQYF
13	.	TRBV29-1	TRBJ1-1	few	TGCAGCGTCGGAAAGCCCGGAGAACATGAAGCTTTCTTT	CSVGKPGEHEAFF
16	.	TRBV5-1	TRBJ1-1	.	TGCGCCAGCAGCCAAGAATGGGTAAGCCTGAACACTGAAGCTTTCTTT	CASSQEWVSLNTEAFF
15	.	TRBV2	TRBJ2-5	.	TGTGCCAGCATTGCAGAGAGGGGCCGCCAGGAGACCCAGTACTTC	CASIAERGRQETQYF
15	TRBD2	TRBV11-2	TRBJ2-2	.	TGTGCCAGCAGCTTCGGACTAGCGAGCACCGGGGAGCTGTTTTTT	CASSFGLASTGELFF
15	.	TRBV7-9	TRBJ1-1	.	TGTGCCAGCAGCCTCCGTCCCCGAGGGAACACTGAAGCTTTCTTT	CASSLRPRGNTEAFF
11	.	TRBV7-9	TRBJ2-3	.	TGTGCCAGCAGCTTTGCGGATACGCAGTATTTT	CASSFADTQYF
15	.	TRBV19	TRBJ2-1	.	TGTGCCAGTAAAGGGCTGGGCAGCTCCTACAATGAGCAGTTCTTC	CASKGLGSSYNEQFF
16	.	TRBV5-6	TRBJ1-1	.	TGTGCCAGCAGCTTGGTAGGAGGGGCTATGAACACTGAAGCTTTCTTT	CASSLVGGAMNTEAFF
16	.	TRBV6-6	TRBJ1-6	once	TGTGCCAGCAGTTACTCGGCAGGGAATGCTCTATCACCCCTCCACTTT	CASSYSAGNALSPLHF
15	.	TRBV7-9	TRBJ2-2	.	TGTGCCAGCAGCCCTCCAGGGTATAACACCGGGGAGCTGTTTTTT	CASSPPGYNTGELFF
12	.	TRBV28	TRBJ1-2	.	TGTGCCAGCAGTACCAGGGTTCTGGGCTACACCTTC	CASSTRVLGYTF
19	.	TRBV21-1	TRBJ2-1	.	TGTGCCAGCAGCATCCTTGGCGCGAGCGGGAGGTCCCTCTACAATGAGCAGTTCTTC	CASSILGASGRSLYNEQFF
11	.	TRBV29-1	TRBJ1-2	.	TGCAGCGTTGAGGCTAACTATGGCTACACCTTC	CSVEANYGYTF
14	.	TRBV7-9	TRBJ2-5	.	TGTGCCAGCAGCTTGGTAGCGGACCAAGAGACCCAGTACTTC	CASSLVADQETQYF
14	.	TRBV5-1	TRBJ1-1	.	TGCGCCAGCAGCTTGGATAGGCCAGTCACTGAAGCTTTCTTT	CASSLDRPVTEAFF
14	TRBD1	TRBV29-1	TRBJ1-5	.	TGCAGCGTTGCCGACAGGGGGATTGGACAGCCCCAGCATTTT	CSVADRGIGQPQHF
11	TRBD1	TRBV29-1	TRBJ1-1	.	TGCAGCGTTCGGACAGGGGGCTTGGCTTTCTTT	CSVRTGGLAFF
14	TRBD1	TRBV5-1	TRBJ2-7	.	TGCGCCAGCAGCTGGACAGGCCCCAACTACGAGCAGTACTTC	CASSWTGPNYEQYF